Listed here are 6 T cell receptor beta chains from one sample, sequenced in a study of shared clonotypes between healthy human individuals. Assay used: immunoSEQ multiplex PCR; TCRdb lists only in-frame clones, some missing. The sample has hundreds of thousands of clones; 73% are singletons. The specimen was memory CD4+ T cells sorted from blood. As to subset: CD45RA-negative fraction. The source is a woman in her 30s in good health.

As concerns this clone: Since a much larger clone is just one base distant, this may be a read error. Distinct nucleotide sequences in the sample also encode this CDR3. V and J are TRBV5-1 and TRBJ2-2; D gene uncertain. This CDR3 region has 14 residues. Trimming shortened V by 0 bases and J by 1 base, and 4 bases separated the two germline ends. The germline CDR1 and CDR2 sequences are SGHRS and YFSETQ. The CDR3 region has the DNA TGCGCCAGCAGCTTGGGAGAGAACACCGGGGAGCTGTTTTTT. The encoded protein is CASSLGENTGELFF. Based on the CDR3 plus reference TRBV5-1 and TRBJ2-2, the full variable domain is KAGVTQTPRYLIKTRGQQVTLSCSPISGHRSVSWYQQTPGQGLQFLFEYFSETQRNKGNFPGRFSGRQFSNSRSEMNVSTLELGDSALYLCASSLGENTGELFFGEGSRLTVL.

This clone came up many times. The chain couples TRBV6-1 to TRBJ1-5, with D hard to call. Trimming stripped 3 bases from V and 4 bases from J, with 13 bases between. The CDR3 sequence is 15 residues long. Germline-derived CDR1 and CDR2 are MNHNS and SASEGT. The CDR3 sequence: CASSDNRATNQPQHF. CDR3 DNA sequence: TGTGCCAGCAGTGACAACCGGGCCACTAATCAGCCCCAGCATTTT.

This chain uses TRBV2 with TRBJ1-4; 8 bases agree with TRBD1. Losses at the gene ends were 3 bases for V and 7 bases for J; bases not matched to a gene: 10. The germline CDR1 and CDR2 sequences are SNHLY and FYNNEI. The CDR3 is 16 residues long. In DNA form, the CDR3 reads TGTGCCAGCAGTGATGAACATGGCAGGGGGCGTGAAAAACTGTTTTTT. Protein: CASSDEHGRGREKLFF.

V gene TRBV5-1 combines with J gene TRBJ2-7; TRBD2 matches at 11 bases. V was pared by 4 bases and J by 1 base, with 4 bases of the junction left unmatched. The CDR3 extends over 15 amino acids. CDR1 and CDR2 from the germline V gene are SGHRS and YFSETQ. CDR3: CASSGRLAGSYEQYF. DNA of the CDR3: TGCGCCAGCAGCGGTCGACTAGCGGGGTCCTACGAGCAGTACTTC.

A word on this clone: Other DNA variants within this sample encode the same CDR3. The chain is built from TRBV30 and TRBJ2-6; D gene ambiguous. Germline V gene lookup returns CDR1 GTSNPN and CDR2 SVGIG (reference sequence). The CDR3 runs 14 residues. The V and J ends lost 3 bases and 0 bases respectively, with 6 bases between them. The chain's CDR3 is CAWRRDSGANVLTF. The CDR3 DNA follows: TGTGCCTGGAGGAGAGACTCTGGGGCCAACGTCCTGACTTTC.

The rearrangement joins TRBV4-1 to TRBJ2-2; no reliable D call. Germline V gene lookup returns CDR1 MGHRA and CDR2 YSYEKL. The V end was cut by 6 bases, the J end by 4 bases, with 15 bases between. The CDR3 length is 15 residues. The CDR3 DNA reads TGCGCCAGCAGTCCTTTACCATCGGGCACCGGGGAGCTGTTTTTT. This translates into CASSPLPSGTGELFF.